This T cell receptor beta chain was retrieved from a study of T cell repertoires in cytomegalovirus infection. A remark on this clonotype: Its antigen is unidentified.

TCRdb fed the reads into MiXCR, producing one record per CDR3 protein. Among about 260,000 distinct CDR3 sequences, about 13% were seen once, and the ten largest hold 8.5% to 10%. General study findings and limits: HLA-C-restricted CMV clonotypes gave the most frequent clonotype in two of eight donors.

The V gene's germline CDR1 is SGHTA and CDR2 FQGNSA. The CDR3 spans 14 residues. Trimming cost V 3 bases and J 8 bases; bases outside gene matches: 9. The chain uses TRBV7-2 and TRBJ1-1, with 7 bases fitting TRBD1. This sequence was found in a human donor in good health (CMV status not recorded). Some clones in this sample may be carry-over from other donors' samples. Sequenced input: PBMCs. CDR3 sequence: CASSFRDSASEAFF. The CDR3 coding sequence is TGTGCCAGCAGCTTCCGGGACAGCGCTTCCGAAGCTTTCTTT.